This T cell receptor (beta chain) appears in the sequencing data of a study of T cell responses to AZD1222 COVID-19 vaccine. Regarding the study as a whole: The breadth and depth of Spike-specific TCRs increased once two AZD1222 doses had been given. Vaccine-related CD4 TCRs covered spike, predominating at 160-218 and 743-854.

The method was immunoSEQ multiplex PCR; TCRdb's version includes in-frame clones alone and lacks a portion of them. Of 150,000 or so clones detected, just under 95% appear once; the ten largest clones hold roughly 5%. Turning to this clone: Its antigen is still unknown.

The sample consisted of peripheral blood, taken on day 0 of AZD1222 vaccination. This TCR was recovered from an adult in good health.

The CDR3 nucleotides read TGCGCCAGCAGCTTGCGGCGGAGCTCCTACAATGAGCAGTTCTTC. Translation: CASSLRRSSYNEQFF. This chain joins TRBV5-1 and TRBJ2-1; no clear D. CDR1 is SGHRS, CDR2 YFSETQ, per germline. V was clipped by 1 base and J by 0 bases, with 8 bases between them. The length of the CDR3 is 15 residues.